At least ten counts were recorded for the clone carrying this TCR beta chain. What it binds is not known. One entry per CDR3 protein, called by TCRdb with MiXCR from the 5' RACE reads. The sample yields around 83,000 distinct CDR3 sequences, approximately 23% seen once. The CDR3 totals 15 residues. The germline gives CDR1 SGHKS, CDR2 YYEKEE (reference sequence). Trimming removed 3 bases at V and 4 bases at J, with 16 bases between. The sample originates from a study of T-cell memory formation after mild COVID-19. Across the whole study: The study found TCR clusters largely donor specific.

The study, taken as a whole, reports: The CD4+ clones that contracted clustered mainly within CM and EM, and the CD8+ clones concentrated in EMRA. The study detected some responding clones in pre-infection memory, suggesting cross-reactive memory joined.

The sequenced material came from PBMCs or a T cell subset sorted from them (not recorded which). This sequence was found in a man aged 18 to 35 who had mild COVID-19 (a few samples of this study predate the infection). Cell type and time point are not known. The rearrangement joins TRBV5-5 to TRBJ1-1; a weak D match, TRBD1 (5 bases). DNA of the CDR3: TGTGCCAGCAGCTCGGGACCCCCGGGGGGCACTGAAGCTTTCTTT. This translates into CASSSGPPGGTEAFF.